This T cell receptor (beta chain) was recorded in a study of beta chain features in type 1 diabetes (dated by TCRdb to between 2018 and 2020). At the level of the whole study: Patients and healthy donors did not differ in mean age, gender distribution, total cell number or subset yield. A total of some 110 million sorted cells were examined across all samples, and the number of cells per subset was strongly correlated with RNA yield. The study compared the TCRB repertoires of sorted circulating CD4+ T cell subsets in recently diagnosed type 1 diabetes patients with those in matched healthy donors. Whereas all 30 or so donors provided naive and central memory subsets, regulatory and stem cell-like memory subsets were isolated from just 8 patients and roughly eight healthy donors. Results and caveats for the whole study, not just this receptor: Naive, central memory and regulatory TCRB repertoires appeared more similar among patients than among healthy donors. Shorter templates might be favored by PCR, yet because patient and control samples were amplified and corrected together, any such skew would affect both groups equally. At VDJ recombination sites, type 1 diabetes patients had fewer insertions and more deleted nucleotides, which implies abnormalities in thymic rearrangement. HLA sub-analyses involved small numbers of individuals, so any influence of HLA type on TCRB rearrangement remained unresolved. Because cDNA was sequenced instead of genomic DNA, highly expressing activated cells could be over-represented, though the groups showed no difference in activation or CD3 levels. In all four CD4+ subsets, TCRB CDR3 length was moderately but significantly shorter in type 1 diabetes patients.

Comment on this clone: Its recognized antigen is unknown. No base quality information exists; no much larger clone differs at one position.

The germline V gene yields LGHNA for CDR1 and YNFKEQ for CDR2. From cysteine to phenylalanine, the CDR3 is 16 amino acids long. Only the CDR3 DNA is retained, 48 bases long and in frame from the first base. V and J are trimmed by 4 bases and 0 bases, and the gene matches miss 6 bases of the junction. A single peripheral blood draw of roughly 0.11 L on average was collected from each donor into heparinised tubes. Using a panel that included CD45RO, CCR7, CD25, CD127, CD95 and CD27, naive, central memory, regulatory and stem cell-like memory CD4+ T cells were sorted on a BD FACSAria II. Purity was above 95% for every sorted population. PBMCs were isolated immediately by Lymphoprep density gradient centrifugation and stained directly without culture. Samples were stained and sorted in pairs, with one healthy donor and one patient per experiment, so that batch effects were minimized. The High Capacity cDNA Reverse Transcription Kit was used to reverse transcribe all of the isolated RNA, meaning that expressed TCRB transcripts were what got sequenced. Deep immunoSEQ sequencing was performed on naive, central memory and regulatory T cell samples, with an average of roughly 3.5 million total reads per sample. Sorted cells were lysed in RLT buffer, and RNA was extracted using DNase-treated RNeasy Micro or Mini kits according to cell number. Each cell subset was processed separately to prevent cross-contamination, with patient and healthy donor samples processed together. The immunoSEQ multiplex PCR was used to amplify TCRB sequences from cDNA, generating 87-bp fragments that spanned the CDR3 region. Sequencing of the amplicons was performed on the Illumina HiSeq platform. From the authors' description of their analysis: Synthetic template baselines were used to correct PCR bias computationally, reads within Hamming distance 2 were collapsed, and singletons that could not be merged were discarded. Reads were aligned to IMGT to assign V, D and J genes, CDR3 length, and insertions or deletions at six rearrangement sites. Within each subset, clonotype counts were normalized to the number of sorted cells before true diversity and Gini coefficients were calculated with the tcR R package. Repertoire sharing was quantified using the overlap coefficient calculated on TCRB nucleotide sequences. The immuneACCESS repertoire file appears here via TCRdb, limited to in-frame rearrangements. These files lack a portion of the clones; in checked studies, under half of the deficit traces to unresolved V genes, and the cause of the others is not known. V, J and clone size are those of that table, while D and trimming were read from the DNA. In all, the sample holds a few hundred thousand clones, and about 10% of those were seen once. Of the sample, about 0.6% falls within the top ten clones.

This clonotype originated in a young man with type 1 diabetes. The sample consisted of central memory CD4+ T cells from blood. Recombination linked TRBV4-2 to TRBJ2-3; 8 middle bases align to TRBD2. The sequenced DNA: TGTGCCAGCAGCCCGCTGGGGACTAGTAGCACAGATACGCAGTATTTT. The encoded protein is CASSPLGTSSTDTQYF.